This TCR beta chain was profiled in a study of T cells in Graves' hyperthyroidism and ophthalmopathy. Whole-study context: Peripheral blood was acquired at first diagnosis, ahead of any therapy whatsoever.

Study outcomes and limitations: Through a model of 13 V-J features, ophthalmopathy was separated from stable hyperthyroidism.

Lactation, pregnancy, other autoimmune disease or uncontrolled infection led to exclusion of patients. Clinical symptoms, serum thyroxine, TRAb, thyroid ultrasound and orbital computed tomography informed diagnoses. Comments on this clonotype: Its antigen is undetermined.

TCR beta CDR3 region amplification was performed from RNA transcripts. The TCR CDR3 was amplified in a first-round RT-PCR using the HTBI primer set. TCRdb reprocessed the multiplex PCR reads via MiXCR and lists one record per CDR3 protein. The sample has 400,000 to 500,000 distinct CDR3 sequences, around 15% seen once. The source material was blood. The TCR originated in a man aged 18 to 35 with Graves' ophthalmopathy.

The chain's CDR3 is CASSIGSGIYSNQPQHF. CDR3 DNA: TGTGCCAGTAGTATAGGTTCGGGGATTTATAGCAATCAGCCCCAGCATTTT. This sequence joins TRBV19 and TRBJ1-5; no definite D call. The germline CDR1 and CDR2 sequences are LNHDA and SQIVND (reference sequence). The CDR3 loop spans 17 amino acids. The V and J ends lost 1 base and 0 bases respectively, with 13 bases between them.